A selection of T cell receptor beta chains follows, all from one sample in a study of shared clonotypes between healthy human individuals. The method was immunoSEQ multiplex PCR; TCRdb's version includes in-frame clones alone and lacks a portion of them. The table shows approximately 2.1 million clones, with more than 85% occurring only once. Material: naive CD4+ T cells from PBMCs. All receptors come from a man aged 18 to 30 in good health. Some clones in this sample may be carry-over from other donors' samples. Both conserved end residues are part of each CDR3. A D gene is named only where the DNA matches it firmly. Clone size is given for some rows only: seen once, a few or many times, or a class if the clone is expanded.

J,size,V,D,CDR3,DNA
TRBJ2-7,-,TRBV4-2,TRBD2,CASSQADSLAGGGEQYF,TGTGCCAGCAGCCAAGCGGATTCACTAGCGGGAGGGGGCGAGCAGTACTTC
TRBJ2-7,-,TRBV18,-,CASSRDPFLTASEQYF,TGTGCCAGCTCACGGGACCCGTTCCTGACAGCTTCGGAGCAGTACTTC
TRBJ1-1,-,TRBV7-9,-,CASRPGHRGTEAFF,TGTGCCAGCAGACCGGGACACCGGGGGACTGAAGCTTTCTTT
TRBJ1-2,-,TRBV9,-,CASSVDSAQGFGYTF,TGTGCCAGCAGCGTCGACAGCGCCCAGGGTTTTGGCTACACCTTC
TRBJ2-7,-,TRBV7-2,TRBD2,CASSPRLAGGYEQYF,TGTGCCAGCAGCCCGCGACTAGCGGGAGGGTACGAGCAGTACTTC
TRBJ1-2,-,TRBV25-1,TRBD1,CASSAPGQGRYTF,TGTGCCAGCAGTGCCCCGGGACAGGGGCGCTACACCTTC
TRBJ2-7,-,TRBV4-2,-,CASSPDGLGEQYF,TGTGCCAGCAGCCCCGACGGCCTAGGCGAGCAGTACTTC
TRBJ1-1,few,TRBV5-4,-,CASSWDTENTEAFF,TGTGCCAGCAGCTGGGACACAGAGAACACTGAAGCTTTCTTT
TRBJ2-3,-,TRBV9,-,CASSQGSGLSTDTQYF,TGTGCCAGCAGCCAGGGGTCTGGGTTGAGCACAGATACGCAGTATTTT
TRBJ1-2,once,TRBV2,-,CASSRQAPNYGYTF,TGTGCCAGCAGCCGACAGGCCCCCAACTATGGCTACACCTTC
TRBJ2-5,-,TRBV5-4,TRBD2,CASSLGVAGGQETQYF,TGTGCCAGCAGCTTGGGGGTAGCGGGGGGACAAGAGACCCAGTACTTC
TRBJ1-1,-,TRBV4-1,-,CASSQGRGGVNTEAFF,TGCGCCAGCAGCCAAGGGAGGGGAGGGGTGAACACTGAAGCTTTCTTT
TRBJ1-6,-,TRBV5-7,-,CASSLVGDPHNSPLHF,TGTGCCAGCAGCTTGGTCGGGGACCCCCATAATTCACCCCTCCACTTT
TRBJ2-1,-,TRBV30,-,CAAGRKNNEQFF,TGTGCGGCGGGGAGGAAGAACAATGAGCAGTTCTTC
TRBJ2-7,-,TRBV5-1,TRBD2,CASSWGLAGGLYEQYF,TGCGCCAGCAGCTGGGGACTAGCGGGAGGGCTGTACGAGCAGTACTTC
TRBJ2-3,-,TRBV6-6,TRBD1,CASSLRQGSADTQYF,TGTGCCAGCAGTTTAAGACAGGGAAGTGCAGATACGCAGTATTTT
TRBJ2-3,-,TRBV4-1,TRBD2,CASSSRPGTKTDTQYF,TGCGCCAGCAGCTCAAGGCCCGGGACTAAGACAGATACGCAGTATTTT
TRBJ2-4,-,TRBV27,-,CASSSLGLGLAKNIQYF,TGTGCCAGCAGTTCCCTAGGTCTTGGCTTAGCCAAAAACATTCAGTACTTC
TRBJ1-2,-,TRBV4-3,-,CASSYSFLSNYGYTF,TGCGCCAGCAGCTACTCCTTCCTCAGCAACTATGGCTACACCTTC
TRBJ1-5,-,TRBV9,-,CASSAQGLGNQPQHF,TGTGCCAGCAGCGCACAGGGTTTAGGGAATCAGCCCCAGCATTTT
TRBJ2-1,-,TRBV6-1,TRBD2,CASSEIEAGLNEQFF,TGTGCCAGCAGTGAAATCGAAGCGGGATTAAATGAGCAGTTCTTC
TRBJ1-2,-,TRBV27,-,CASSPFGERYGYTF,TGTGCCAGCAGTCCCTTTGGGGAGCGGTATGGCTACACCTTC
TRBJ2-2,-,TRBV5-1,TRBD1,CASSEGQKTGELFF,TGCGCCAGCAGTGAGGGACAGAAAACCGGGGAGCTGTTTTTT
TRBJ2-7,-,TRBV29-1,TRBD2,CSVEDPGTSGIGEQYF,TGCAGCGTTGAAGATCCCGGGACTAGCGGGATTGGCGAGCAGTACTTC
TRBJ2-7,-,TRBV6-1,-,CASRPVHRPNYEQYF,TGTGCCAGCAGACCAGTTCACAGGCCAAACTACGAGCAGTACTTC
TRBJ2-3,-,TRBV7-3,-,CASSLLGWADTQYF,TGTGCCAGCAGCTTGTTAGGATGGGCAGATACGCAGTATTTT